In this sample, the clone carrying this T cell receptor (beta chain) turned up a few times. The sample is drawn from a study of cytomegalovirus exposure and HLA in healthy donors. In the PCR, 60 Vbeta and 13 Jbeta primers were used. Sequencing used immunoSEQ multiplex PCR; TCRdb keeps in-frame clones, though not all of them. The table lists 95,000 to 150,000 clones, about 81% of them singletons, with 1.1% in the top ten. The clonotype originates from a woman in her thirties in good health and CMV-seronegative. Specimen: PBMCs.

CDR3 sequence (DNA): TGTGCCAGCACCGTCGGGTCCTCACCCCTCCACTTT. Protein product: CASTVGSSPLHF. The rearrangement uses TRBV2 and TRBJ1-6; D uncertain. There are 12 residues in the CDR3. Germline assignment: CDR1 SNHLY and CDR2 FYNNEI. Deletions cut 7 bases from V and 10 bases from J, with 11 bases between.